This record concerns one T cell receptor (beta chain) sequence. This sample is part of a study of T cell changes during pregnancy in multiple sclerosis. Measured with immunoSEQ multiplex PCR; TCRdb has only the in-frame clones, and not every one. The top ten clones hold about 3.1% of a sample with 45,000 or so clones, more than 85% of them seen once. V lost 0 bases to trimming and J lost 3 bases, with 6 bases between them. The CDR3 runs 13 residues. Germline assignment: CDR1 SGDLS and CDR2 YYNGEE. V is TRBV9 and J is TRBJ1-2; D is unclear. The source is a female donor with multiple sclerosis, enrolled in a pregnancy study. The specimen was CD8+ T cells from peripheral blood mononuclear cells, collected in the second trimester of pregnancy. The CDR3 region has the DNA TGTGCCAGCAGCGTAGCAACAGACTATGGCTACACCTTC. Its protein is CASSVATDYGYTF.